This T cell receptor beta chain originates from a study of blood T cell repertoires in COVID-19. About the research overall: Donors in the United States, Italy and Spain gave samples during acute or convalescent COVID-19. Sample material is recorded as cDNA or gDNA derived from T cells, B-cell-depleted T cells, or PBMCs.

Per the study methods: Counts of nucleated cells, estimated from reference gene primer amplification, were obtained. Sequencing used immunoSEQ multiplex PCR; TCRdb keeps in-frame clones, though not all of them. V and J calls and clone size are as listed in that table; D and trimming were resolved from the DNA. The sample contains roughly 100,000 clones, around 83% of which appear only once. With 4 bases removed from V and 10 bases from J, the gap between germline ends came to 14 bases. This CDR3 has 13 residues. The germline CDR1 and CDR2 sequences are SGHRS and YFSETQ. The V and J genes are TRBV5-1 and TRBJ1-4, with D perhaps TRBD1 (5 bases). The sequenced sample was peripheral blood. The sequence was collected from a human donor in a cohort sampled during active COVID-19. As DNA, the CDR3 is TGCGCCAGCAGCCCAGGCCAGGGCGGAAAACTGTTTTTT. It yields the protein CASSPGQGGKLFF. Looking up the rest from reference TRBV5-1 and TRBJ1-4 gives the full variable domain: KAGVTQTPRYLIKTRGQQVTLSCSPISGHRSVSWYQQTPGQGLQFLFEYFSETQRNKGNFPGRFSGRQFSNSRSEMNVSTLELGDSALYLCASSPGQGGKLFFGSGTQLSVL.